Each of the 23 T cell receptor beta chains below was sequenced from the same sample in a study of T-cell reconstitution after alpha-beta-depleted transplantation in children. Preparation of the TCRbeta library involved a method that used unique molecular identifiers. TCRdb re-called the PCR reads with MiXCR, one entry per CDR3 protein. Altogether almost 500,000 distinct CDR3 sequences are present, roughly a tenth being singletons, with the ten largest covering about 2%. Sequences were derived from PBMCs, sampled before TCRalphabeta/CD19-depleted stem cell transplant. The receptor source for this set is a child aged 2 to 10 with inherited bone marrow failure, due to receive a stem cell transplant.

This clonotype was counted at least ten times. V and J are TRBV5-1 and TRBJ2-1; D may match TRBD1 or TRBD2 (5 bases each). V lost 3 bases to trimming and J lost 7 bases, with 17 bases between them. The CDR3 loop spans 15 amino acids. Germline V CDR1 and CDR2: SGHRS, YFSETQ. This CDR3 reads CASSWEPGPSNEQFF. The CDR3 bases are TGCGCCAGCAGCTGGGAACCGGGACCATCAAATGAGCAGTTCTTC.

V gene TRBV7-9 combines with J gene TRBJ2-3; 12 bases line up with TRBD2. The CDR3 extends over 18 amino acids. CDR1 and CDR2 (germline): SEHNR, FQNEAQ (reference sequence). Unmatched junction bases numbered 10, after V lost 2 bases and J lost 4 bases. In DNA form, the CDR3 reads TGTGCCAGCAGCTTACCCGAGACTAGCGGGAGATGGGCAGATACGCAGTATTTT. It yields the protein CASSLPETSGRWADTQYF. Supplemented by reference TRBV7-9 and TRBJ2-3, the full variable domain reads DTGVSQNPRHKITKRGQNVTFRCDPISEHNRLYWYRQTLGQGPEFLTYFQNEAQLEKSRLLSDRFSAERPKGSFSTLEIQRTEQGDSAMYLCASSLPETSGRWADTQYFGPGTRLTVL.

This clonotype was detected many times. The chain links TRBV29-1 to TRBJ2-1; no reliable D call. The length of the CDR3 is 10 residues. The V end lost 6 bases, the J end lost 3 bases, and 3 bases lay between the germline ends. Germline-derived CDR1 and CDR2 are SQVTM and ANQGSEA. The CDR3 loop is CSVLYNEQFF. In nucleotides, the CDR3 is TGCAGCGTCCTCTACAATGAGCAGTTCTTC.

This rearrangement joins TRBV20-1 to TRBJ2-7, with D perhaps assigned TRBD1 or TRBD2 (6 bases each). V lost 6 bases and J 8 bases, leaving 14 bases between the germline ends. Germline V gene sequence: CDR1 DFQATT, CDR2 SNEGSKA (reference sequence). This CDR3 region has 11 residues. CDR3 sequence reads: CSAGTGAKQYF. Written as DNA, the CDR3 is TGCAGTGCGGGGACGGGGGCTAAGCAGTACTTC.

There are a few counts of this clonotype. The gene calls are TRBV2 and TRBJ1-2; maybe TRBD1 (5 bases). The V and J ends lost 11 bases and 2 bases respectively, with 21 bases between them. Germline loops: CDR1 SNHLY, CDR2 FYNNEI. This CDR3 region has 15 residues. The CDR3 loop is CARQTRTEGNYGYTF. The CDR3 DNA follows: TGTGCCCGACAGACACGTACTGAGGGGAACTATGGCTACACCTTC.

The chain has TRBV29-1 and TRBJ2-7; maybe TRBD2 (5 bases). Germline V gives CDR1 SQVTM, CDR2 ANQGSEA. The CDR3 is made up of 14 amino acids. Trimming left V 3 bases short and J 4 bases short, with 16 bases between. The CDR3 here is CSVERPGGQYEQYF. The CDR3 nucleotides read TGCAGCGTTGAGCGGCCCGGAGGTCAATACGAGCAGTACTTC.

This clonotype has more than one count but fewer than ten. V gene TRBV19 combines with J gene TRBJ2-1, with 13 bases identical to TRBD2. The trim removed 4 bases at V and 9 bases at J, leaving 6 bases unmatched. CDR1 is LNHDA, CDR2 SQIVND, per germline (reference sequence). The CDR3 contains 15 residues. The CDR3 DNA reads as TGTGCCAGTAGTACTTGGACTAGCGGGAGATTTGAGCAGTTCTTC. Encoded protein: CASSTWTSGRFEQFF.

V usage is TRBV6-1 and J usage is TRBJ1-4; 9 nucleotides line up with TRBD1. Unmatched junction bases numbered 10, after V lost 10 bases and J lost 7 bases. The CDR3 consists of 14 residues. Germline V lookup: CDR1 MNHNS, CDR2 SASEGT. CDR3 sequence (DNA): TGTGCCACGCGAACGGACAGGGGAACTGAAAAACTGTTTTTT. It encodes CATRTDRGTEKLFF.

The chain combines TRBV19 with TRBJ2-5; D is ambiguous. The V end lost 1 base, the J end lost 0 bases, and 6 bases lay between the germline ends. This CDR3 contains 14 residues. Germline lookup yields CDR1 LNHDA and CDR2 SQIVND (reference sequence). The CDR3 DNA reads TGTGCCAGTAGTATAGCAGGCTACCAAGAGACCCAGTACTTC. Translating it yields CASSIAGYQETQYF.

The CDR3 protein is CASSQDLVGSEGETQYF. DNA of the CDR3: TGCGCCAGCAGCCAAGATCTCGTCGGGTCCGAAGGGGAGACCCAGTACTTC. The chain is built from TRBV4-3 and TRBJ2-5, with D uncertain. Germline assignment: CDR1 LGHNA and CDR2 YSLEER. Trimming stripped 0 bases from V and 5 bases from J, with 19 bases between. The CDR3 totals 17 residues.

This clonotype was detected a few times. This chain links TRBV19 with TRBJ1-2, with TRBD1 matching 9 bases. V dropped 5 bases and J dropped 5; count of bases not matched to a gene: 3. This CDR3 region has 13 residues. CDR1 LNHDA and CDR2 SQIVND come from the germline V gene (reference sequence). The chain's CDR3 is CASSHGTGYGYTF. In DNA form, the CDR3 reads TGTGCCAGTAGTCACGGGACAGGGTATGGCTACACCTTC.

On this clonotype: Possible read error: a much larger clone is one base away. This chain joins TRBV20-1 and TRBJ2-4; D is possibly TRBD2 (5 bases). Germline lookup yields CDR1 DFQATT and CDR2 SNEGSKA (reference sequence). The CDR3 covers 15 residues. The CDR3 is CSASALEVAKNIQNF. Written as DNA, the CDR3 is TGCAGTGCTAGCGCACTAGAGGTAGCCAAAAACATTCAGAACTTC.

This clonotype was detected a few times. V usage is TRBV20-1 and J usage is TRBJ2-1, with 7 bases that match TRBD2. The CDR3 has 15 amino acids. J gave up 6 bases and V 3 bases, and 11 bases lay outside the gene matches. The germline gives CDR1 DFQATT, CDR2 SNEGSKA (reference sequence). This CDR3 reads CSARPRDYLTNEQFF. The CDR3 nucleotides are TGCAGTGCTAGGCCCCGGGACTATCTTACCAATGAGCAGTTCTTC.

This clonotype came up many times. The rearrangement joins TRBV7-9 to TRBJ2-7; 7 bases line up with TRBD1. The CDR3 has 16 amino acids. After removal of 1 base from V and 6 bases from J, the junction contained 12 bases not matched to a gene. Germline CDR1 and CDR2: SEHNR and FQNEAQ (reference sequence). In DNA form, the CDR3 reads TGTGCCAGCAGCTTAGGCATCATGACAGGGACATCCGAGCAGTACTTC. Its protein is CASSLGIMTGTSEQYF.

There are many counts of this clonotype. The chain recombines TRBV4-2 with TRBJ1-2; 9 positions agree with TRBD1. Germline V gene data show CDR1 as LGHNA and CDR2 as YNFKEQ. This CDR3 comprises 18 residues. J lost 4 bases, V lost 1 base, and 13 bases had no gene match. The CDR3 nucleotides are TGTGCCAGCAGCCAAGGAGGGACAGGGTCCCAGAGTGGCTATGGCTACACCTTC. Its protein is CASSQGGTGSQSGYGYTF.

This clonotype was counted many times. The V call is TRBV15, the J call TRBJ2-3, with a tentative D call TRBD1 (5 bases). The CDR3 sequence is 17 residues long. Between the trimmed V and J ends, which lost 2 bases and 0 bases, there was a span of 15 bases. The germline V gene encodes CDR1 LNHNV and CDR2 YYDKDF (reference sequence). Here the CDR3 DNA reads TGTGCCACCAGCAGAACCAAGACAGCATCTAGCACAGATACGCAGTATTTT. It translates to CATSRTKTASSTDTQYF.

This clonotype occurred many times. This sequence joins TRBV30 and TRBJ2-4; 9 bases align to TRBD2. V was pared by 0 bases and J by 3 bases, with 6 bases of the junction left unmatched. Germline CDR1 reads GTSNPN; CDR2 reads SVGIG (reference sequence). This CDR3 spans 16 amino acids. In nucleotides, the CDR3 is TGTGCCTGGAGTGTATCTGTAGCGGGAGTCAAAAACATTCAGTACTTC. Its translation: CAWSVSVAGVKNIQYF. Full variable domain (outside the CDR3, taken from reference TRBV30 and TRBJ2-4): SQTIHQWPATLVQPVGSPLSLECTVEGTSNPNLYWYRQAAGRGLQLLFYSVGIGQISSEVPQNLSASRPQDRQFILSSKKLLLSDSGFYLCAWSVSVAGVKNIQYFGAGTRLSVL.

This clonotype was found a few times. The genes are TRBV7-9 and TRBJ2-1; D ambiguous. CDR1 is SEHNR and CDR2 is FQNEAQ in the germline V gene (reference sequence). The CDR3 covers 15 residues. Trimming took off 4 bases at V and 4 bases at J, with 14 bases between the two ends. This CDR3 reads CASSWVAQSYNEQFF. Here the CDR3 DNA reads TGTGCCAGCAGCTGGGTAGCACAGTCTTACAATGAGCAGTTCTTC.

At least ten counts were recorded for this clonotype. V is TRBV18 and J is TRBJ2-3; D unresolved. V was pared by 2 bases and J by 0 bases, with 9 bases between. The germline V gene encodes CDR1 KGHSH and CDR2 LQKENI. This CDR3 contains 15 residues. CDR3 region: CASSPFHGSTDTQYF. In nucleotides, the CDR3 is TGTGCCAGCTCACCATTTCATGGAAGCACAGATACGCAGTATTTT. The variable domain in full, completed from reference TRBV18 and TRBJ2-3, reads NAGVMQNPRHLVRRRGQEARLRCSPMKGHSHVYWYRQLPEEGLKFMVYLQKENIIDESGMPKERFSAEFPKEGPSILRIQQVVRGDSAAYFCASSPFHGSTDTQYFGPGTRLTVL.

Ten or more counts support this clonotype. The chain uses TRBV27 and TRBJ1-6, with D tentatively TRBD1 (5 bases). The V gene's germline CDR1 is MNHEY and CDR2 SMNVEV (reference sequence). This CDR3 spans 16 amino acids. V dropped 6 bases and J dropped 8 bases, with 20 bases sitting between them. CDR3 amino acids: CASRPPLKGRDSPLHF. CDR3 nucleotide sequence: TGTGCCAGCAGGCCCCCCCTGAAGGGGCGTGATTCACCCCTCCACTTT.

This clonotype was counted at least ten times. The CDR3 loop reads CASGADEQYF. Written as DNA, the CDR3 is TGTGCCTCGGGGGCCGACGAGCAGTACTTC. The V and J genes are TRBV27 and TRBJ2-7; D tentatively reads TRBD1 or TRBD2 (6 bases each). Germline CDR1 and CDR2: MNHEY and SMNVEV (reference sequence). Deletions cut 11 bases from V and 5 bases from J, with 10 bases between. CDR3 size: 10 residues.

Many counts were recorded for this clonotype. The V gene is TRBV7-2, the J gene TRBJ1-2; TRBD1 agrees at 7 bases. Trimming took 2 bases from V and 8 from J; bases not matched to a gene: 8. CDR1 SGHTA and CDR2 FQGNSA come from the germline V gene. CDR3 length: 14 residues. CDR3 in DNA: TGTGCCAGCAGCTTACAGGACAGGCAACGGGGCTACACCTTC. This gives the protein CASSLQDRQRGYTF.

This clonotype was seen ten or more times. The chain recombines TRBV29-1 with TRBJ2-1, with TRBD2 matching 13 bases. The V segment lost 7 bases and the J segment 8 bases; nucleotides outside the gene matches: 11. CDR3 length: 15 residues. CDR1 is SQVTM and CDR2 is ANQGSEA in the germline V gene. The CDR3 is CSATLAGGPFDEQFF. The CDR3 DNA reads TGCAGCGCCACACTAGCGGGAGGGCCCTTCGATGAGCAGTTCTTC.